The 3 T cell receptor beta chains below all came from one sample that was sequenced in a study of HIV-infected patients and healthy controls. cDNA was made from around 0.5 ug RNA using alpha and beta constant primers. Alpha and beta chain libraries were made separately by chain-specific third strand synthesis with multiplexing indices. TCRdb fed the 5' RACE reads into MiXCR, producing one record per CDR3 protein. The sample shows roughly 20,000 distinct CDR3 sequences, roughly an eighth of them seen only once. All unsorted peripheral T cells were captured because whole blood was used without fractionation. Sequencing was carried out using blood. Receptors were obtained from an adult in good health.

This clonotype was seen more than once but under ten times. The chain carries TRBV20-1 and TRBJ1-2, with a weak D call TRBD1 (5 bases). The CDR3 loop spans 17 amino acids. Germline V gives CDR1 DFQATT, CDR2 SNEGSKA (reference sequence). Trimming took off 6 bases at V and 0 bases at J, with 23 bases between the two ends. In DNA form, the CDR3 reads TGCAGTGCCCGCCCCGGGGGGTCTTCCTACGCTAACTATGGCTACACCTTC. This sequence encodes CSARPGGSSYANYGYTF.

This clonotype was counted at least ten times. The V call is TRBV2, the J call TRBJ2-7; D is ambiguous. Deletions cut 7 bases from V and 2 bases from J, with 18 bases between. This CDR3 is built from 15 residues. Germline CDR1 is SNHLY and CDR2 is FYNNEI. In nucleotides, the CDR3 is TGTGCCAGCATAATGGGTCCCAATGTACCCTACGAGCAGTACTTC. Its protein product is CASIMGPNVPYEQYF.

This clonotype was recorded at least ten times. J is TRBJ2-3 and V is TRBV7-2; 9 bases fit TRBD2. The CDR3 runs to 18 residues. Trimming removed 5 bases from V and 2 bases from J; junction bases left unmatched: 14. The germline V gene encodes CDR1 SGHTA and CDR2 FQGNSA. The CDR3 nucleotides are TGTGCCAGCAGCGGAGGCCTTCTAGCGGGGATCATCACAGATACGCAGTATTTT. Protein: CASSGGLLAGIITDTQYF.